One and the same sample provided the 6 T cell receptor beta chains below, sequenced in a study of shared clonotypes between healthy human individuals. Profiled with immunoSEQ multiplex PCR; TCRdb holds only in-frame clones, not every one. The sample lists millions of clones; around nine tenths were seen once. Sample: naive CD4+ T cells sorted from blood. Documented subset: CD45RA+ positively selected. These receptors all come from a man younger than 30 in good health.

V gene TRBV29-1 combines with J gene TRBJ1-2; D ambiguous. The CDR3 runs 12 residues. The V and J ends lost 6 bases and 1 base respectively, with 9 bases between them. CDR1 and CDR2 from the germline V gene are SQVTM and ANQGSEA. CDR3 sequence: CSVGYSNYGYTF. The DNA of the CDR3 is TGCAGCGTAGGATACAGTAACTATGGCTACACCTTC.

The J gene is TRBJ2-5, the V gene TRBV7-6; 9 positions match TRBD1. Germline-derived CDR1 and CDR2 are SGHVS and FNYEAQ. The CDR3 runs 15 residues. The V and J ends lost 4 bases and 2 bases, in that order; junction bases with no gene match: 5. The CDR3 reads CASSSDRGLQETQYF. The DNA of the CDR3 is TGTGCCAGCAGCTCGGACAGGGGTCTGCAAGAGACCCAGTACTTC.

V gene TRBV12-1 combines with J gene TRBJ1-6; the table assigns TRBD1, which was not confirmed against the DNA. TRBV12-1 represents a pseudogene. This CDR3 is 15 amino acids long. CDR3 loop: CASSSRDRVASPLHF. The CDR3 nucleotides read TGTGCCAGCAGCTCCCGGGACAGGGTTGCGTCACCCCTCCACTTT.

The V gene is TRBV7-2, the J gene TRBJ2-7, with 7 bases aligning to TRBD1. The germline CDR1 and CDR2 sequences are SGHTA and FQGNSA. V was clipped by 6 bases and J by 3 bases; unmatched bases: 8. CDR3 length: 14 residues. The CDR3 region is CASSGGTVLYEQYF. The CDR3 DNA reads TGTGCCAGCAGTGGTGGGACAGTCCTCTACGAGCAGTACTTC.

The rearrangement joins TRBV9 to TRBJ1-4; TRBD1 matches 7 bases. This CDR3 spans 16 amino acids. CDR1 is SGDLS, CDR2 YYNGEE, per germline. J lost 5 bases, V lost 0 bases, and 7 bases had no gene match. The CDR3 spells CASSVGGTAENEKLFF. DNA for the CDR3: TGTGCCAGCAGCGTAGGAGGGACAGCTGAAAATGAAAAACTGTTTTTT.

The V and J genes are TRBV6-5 and TRBJ1-5, with D hard to call. V gave up 0 bases and J gave up 11 bases, with 11 bases separating them. The germline gives CDR1 MNHEY, CDR2 SVGAGI. The CDR3 has 13 residues. The chain's CDR3 is CASSYSPSPAQHF. The CDR3 DNA sequence: TGTGCCAGCAGTTACTCCCCATCCCCAGCCCAGCATTTT.